Described below is a single T cell receptor beta chain sequence and its context. Its specificity is not known. The sample belongs to a study of hypomethylating agent response in myelodysplastic syndrome. Study results and caveats: No significant post-treatment change in richness, rarefaction diversity or clonality, across all patients or response groups. Lack of age-matching between healthy donors and MDS patients could bias comparison.

The CDR3 length is 14 residues. The V and J ends lost 1 base and 0 bases respectively, with 4 bases between them. Germline lookup yields CDR1 SGHRS and CDR2 YFSETQ. Two replicates of around 200 ng each gave 400 ng DNA per sample, survey resolution. Libraries were prepared by immunoSEQ multiplex PCR; TCRdb keeps only in-frame clonotypes and omits some of them. The repertoire consists of around 3,000 clones, with 75% to 85% occurring once and the leading ten covering 10% to 15%. The sequence came from a human donor with myelodysplastic syndrome. Sequencing was performed on bone marrow, taken before or after starting hypomethylating agent treatment for myelodysplastic syndrome (not recorded which). The chain has TRBV5-1 and TRBJ2-2; D uncertain. The DNA of the CDR3 is TGCGCCAGCAGCTTGTCCGCGAACACCGGGGAGCTGTTTTTT. Amino acid sequence: CASSLSANTGELFF.